The clone carrying this TCR beta chain was picked up a small number of times. Its specificity is not known. A sample-barcoded 5' primer and a J-beta primer mix were used in a second PCR of roughly 7 to 11 cycles. A minimum of 3 million CDR3-containing paired-end reads was obtained for each sample. MiXCR, applied by TCRdb to the 5' RACE reads, yields one record per CDR3 protein. Here the sample spans almost 1 million distinct CDR3 sequences, roughly half being singletons. This CDR3 is built from 15 residues. Trimming left V 4 bases short and J 0 bases short, with 13 bases between. Germline loops: CDR1 LGHDT, CDR2 YNNKEL (reference sequence). Sample donors were healthy Caucasian individuals that came from Russia, aged roughly 6 to 95. This entry comes from a study of blood T cells in healthy people across ages. Overall study findings and caveats: Diversity figures based on one million T cells were deemed too low.

Sequenced material: blood. This rearrangement joins TRBV3-1 to TRBJ2-7, with D perhaps matching TRBD2 (6 bases). The clonotype comes from a woman aged 55 to 70 in good health. DNA for the CDR3: TGTGCCAGCAGCCCAGCGAGGGACTTCTCCTACGAGCAGTACTTC. Translated, it gives CASSPARDFSYEQYF.